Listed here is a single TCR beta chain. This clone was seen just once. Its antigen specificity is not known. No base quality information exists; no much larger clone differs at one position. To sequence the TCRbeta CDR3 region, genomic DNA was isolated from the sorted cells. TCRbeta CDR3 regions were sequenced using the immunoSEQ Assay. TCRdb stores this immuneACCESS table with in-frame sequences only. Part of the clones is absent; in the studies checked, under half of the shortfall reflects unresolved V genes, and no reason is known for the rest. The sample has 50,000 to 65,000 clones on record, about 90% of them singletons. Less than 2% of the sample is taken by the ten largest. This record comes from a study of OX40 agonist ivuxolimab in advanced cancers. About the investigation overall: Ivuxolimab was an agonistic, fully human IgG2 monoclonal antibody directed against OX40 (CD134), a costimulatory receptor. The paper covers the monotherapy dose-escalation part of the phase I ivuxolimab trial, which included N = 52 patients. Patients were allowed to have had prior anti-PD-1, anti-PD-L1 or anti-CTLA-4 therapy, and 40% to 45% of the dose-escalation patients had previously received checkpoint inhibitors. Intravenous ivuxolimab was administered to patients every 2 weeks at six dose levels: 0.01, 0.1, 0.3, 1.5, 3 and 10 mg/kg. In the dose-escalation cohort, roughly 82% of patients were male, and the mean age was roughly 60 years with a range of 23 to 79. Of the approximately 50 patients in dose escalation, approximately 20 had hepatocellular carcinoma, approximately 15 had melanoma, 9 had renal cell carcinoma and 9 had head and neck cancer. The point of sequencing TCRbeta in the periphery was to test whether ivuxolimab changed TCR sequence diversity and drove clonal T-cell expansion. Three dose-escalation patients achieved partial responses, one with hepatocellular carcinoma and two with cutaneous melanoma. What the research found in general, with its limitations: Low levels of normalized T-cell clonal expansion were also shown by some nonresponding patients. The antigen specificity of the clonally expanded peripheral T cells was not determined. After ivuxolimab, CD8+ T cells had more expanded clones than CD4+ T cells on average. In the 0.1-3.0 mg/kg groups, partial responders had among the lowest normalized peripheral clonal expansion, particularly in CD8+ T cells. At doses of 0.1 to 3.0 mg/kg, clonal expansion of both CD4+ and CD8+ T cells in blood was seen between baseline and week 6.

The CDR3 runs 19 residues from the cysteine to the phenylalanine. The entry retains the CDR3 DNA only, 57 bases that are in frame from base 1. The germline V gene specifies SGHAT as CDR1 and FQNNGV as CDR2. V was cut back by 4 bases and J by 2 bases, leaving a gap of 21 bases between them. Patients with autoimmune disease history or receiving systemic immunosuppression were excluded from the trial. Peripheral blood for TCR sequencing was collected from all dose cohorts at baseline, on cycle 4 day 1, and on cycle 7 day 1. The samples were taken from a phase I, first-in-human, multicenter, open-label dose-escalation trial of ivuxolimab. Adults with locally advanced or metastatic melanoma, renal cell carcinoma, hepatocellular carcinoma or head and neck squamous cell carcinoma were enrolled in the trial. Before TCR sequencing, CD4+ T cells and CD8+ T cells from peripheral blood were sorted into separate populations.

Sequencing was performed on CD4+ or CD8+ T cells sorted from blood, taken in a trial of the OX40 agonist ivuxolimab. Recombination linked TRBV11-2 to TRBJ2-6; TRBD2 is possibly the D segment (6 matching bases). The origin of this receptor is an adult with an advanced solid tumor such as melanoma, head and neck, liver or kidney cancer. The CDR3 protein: CASSSGGFPSGPGANVLTF. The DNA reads TGTGCCAGCAGCTCCGGAGGGTTCCCGAGTGGCCCTGGGGCCAACGTCCTGACTTTC.